This TCR beta chain was retrieved from a study of molecular identifiers for immune sequencing clone quantification. Study in general: For replicates, RNA isolated from around 20,000 or 99,000 naive CD8 cells was divided into five portions, of which four were sequenced. The study, taken as a whole, reports: Reports indicate spiked Jurkat TCR RNA from one cell could be found among one million naive cells.

Bulk TCR library preparation followed previously described methods with listed TCR primers. MiXCR, run by TCRdb on the PCR reads, gives a single entry per CDR3 protein. The data show under 800,000 distinct CDR3 sequences, over 25% seen once. Germline CDR1 and CDR2: SEHNR and FQNEAQ (reference sequence). This CDR3 region has 13 residues. Details on this clonotype: No antigen is known for it. The junction differs from germline at one of its ends, possibly a read error.

Naive CD8 T cells were sorted, and the gate applied was CD8+CD4-CCR7+CD45RA+. This sequence was found in a human donor in good health. Some libraries in this study had Jurkat cell RNA spiked in. The chain employs TRBV7-9 and TRBJ2-7, with D possibly matching TRBD1 (5 bases). Sequenced: naive CD8+ T cells from blood, with Jurkat cell RNA spiked in. As for subset: FACS-sorted CD8+CD4-CCR7+CD45RA+ naive T cells. CDR3 protein: CACSLGARYEQYF. The CDR3 DNA follows: TGTGCCTGCAGCCTAGGGGCGCGCTACGAGCAGTACTTC.